This section outlines one T cell receptor (beta chain) sequence together with its context. The target antigen is unknown. The data were taken from a study of cytomegalovirus exposure and HLA in healthy donors. Notes on the study in general: In an earlier analysis, productive rearrangement rates for most beta V segments clustered near 90% or 30%.

Germline-derived CDR1 and CDR2 are SGDLS and YYNGEE. The CDR3 extends over 15 amino acids. Trimming took 3 bases from V and 2 from J, leaving 13 bases between them. A multiplex PCR was run with 60 Vbeta primers and 13 Jbeta primers. The table came from immunoSEQ multiplex PCR; TCRdb's copy has only in-frame clones and leaves some out. Listed are approximately 37,000 clones; 5.5% to 7% falls within the top ten. The TCR originated in a human donor in good health. The rearrangement uses TRBV9 and TRBJ2-3; perhaps TRBD1 as D (6 bases). The sample was PBMCs. The CDR3 coding sequence is TGTGCCAGCAGCGATTCGGGACAAATCACAGATACGCAGTATTTT. Translation gives CASSDSGQITDTQYF.